The 15 T cell receptor beta chains in this list originate from one sample, sequenced in a study of T-cell reconstitution after alpha-beta-depleted transplantation in children. Preparing the TCRbeta library involved the use of unique molecular identifiers. One entry per CDR3 protein results from TCRdb running MiXCR on the PCR reads. This sample has approximately 590,000 distinct CDR3 sequences; 8% to 11% occur once, and the top ten carry roughly 3.9%. The specimen was PBMCs from the stem cell graft donor, collected from the stem cell graft. These receptors came from a human donor who donated a stem cell graft to a child with acute myeloid leukemia.

The chain is built from TRBV4-3 and TRBJ2-2; the match to TRBD2 covers 7 bases. This CDR3 is 16 amino acids long. In germline, CDR1 is LGHNA, CDR2 YSLEER. With 1 base clipped from V and 5 bases from J, the junction kept 7 bases outside the gene matches. The CDR3 protein is CASSQGLAGWTGELFF. The CDR3 bases are TGCGCCAGCAGCCAAGGACTAGCCGGATGGACCGGGGAGCTGTTTTTT.

The chain couples TRBV12-3 or TRBV12-4 to TRBJ2-7; 13 nucleotides align to TRBD2. The CDR3 length is 16 residues. V trimming: 4 bases; J trimming: 6 bases; junction bases outside the gene matches: 9. The CDR3, as DNA: TGTGCCAGCAGTTCGCGGACTAGCGGGAGAAGGAGCGAGCAGTACTTC. It encodes CASSSRTSGRRSEQYF.

This clonotype was seen only a few times. The CDR3 DNA is TGTGCCAGCAGCTCTCCGGTAGGTCGATTCGGGACGACCGAGCAGTACTTC. This translates into CASSSPVGRFGTTEQYF. J is TRBJ2-7 and V is TRBV7-2; the D call may be TRBD1 or TRBD2 (5 bases each). The CDR3 covers 17 residues. Germline V gene data show CDR1 as SGHTA and CDR2 as FQGNSA. The germline V and J ends were trimmed by 4 bases and 6 bases, with 25 bases remaining between them.

V and J are TRBV5-6 and TRBJ1-2, with 9 bases that match TRBD1. V was pared by 0 bases and J by 3 bases, with 6 bases of the junction left unmatched. The CDR3 spans 16 residues. Germline lookup yields CDR1 SGHDT and CDR2 YYEEEE. CDR3 protein: CASSLALTGGDYGYTF. Written as DNA, the CDR3 is TGTGCCAGCAGCTTGGCTTTAACAGGGGGCGACTATGGCTACACCTTC. The variable domain in full, with the rest retrieved from reference TRBV5-6 and TRBJ1-2, is DAGVTQSPTHLIKTRGQQVTLRCSPKSGHDTVSWYQQALGQGPQFIFQYYEEEERQRGNFPDRFSGHQFPNYSSELNVNALLLGDSALYLCASSLALTGGDYGYTFGSGTRLTVV.

The table lists this clonotype with a few counts. The chain employs TRBV19 and TRBJ2-7, with TRBD1 matching over 11 bases. V was pared by 7 bases and J by 6 bases, with 14 bases of the junction left unmatched. CDR1 LNHDA and CDR2 SQIVND come from the germline V gene (reference sequence). The CDR3 is 16 residues long. The CDR3 DNA reads TGTGCCAGTACCTCACGACGGACAGGGGGCCCTTTCGAGCAGTACTTC. It is translated as CASTSRRTGGPFEQYF.

The chain is built from TRBV18 and TRBJ2-7; no definite D call. The CDR3 has 12 residues. V lost 6 bases and J lost 7, with 13 bases in between. The germline gives CDR1 KGHSH, CDR2 LQKENI. The CDR3 here is CASSPSSTEQYF. The CDR3, as DNA: TGTGCCAGCTCTCCTTCGTCTACAGAGCAGTACTTC. The variable domain in full, completed from reference TRBV18 and TRBJ2-7, reads NAGVMQNPRHLVRRRGQEARLRCSPMKGHSHVYWYRQLPEEGLKFMVYLQKENIIDESGMPKERFSAEFPKEGPSILRIQQVVRGDSAAYFCASSPSSTEQYFGPGTRLTVT.

V gene TRBV7-2 combines with J gene TRBJ1-1; the D gene is possibly TRBD1 (5 bases). The germline V and J ends were trimmed by 5 bases and 1 base, with 14 bases remaining between them. Looked up from germline, CDR1 is SGHTA and CDR2 is FQGNSA. This CDR3 is built from 15 residues. CDR3 in amino acids: CASSPSRGRNTEAFF. The CDR3 bases are TGTGCCAGCAGCCCATCGAGGGGTCGGAACACTGAAGCTTTCTTT. The whole variable domain, filled in from reference TRBV7-2 and TRBJ1-1, reads GAGVSQSPSNKVTEKGKDVELRCDPISGHTALYWYRQSLGQGLEFLIYFQGNSAPDKSGLPSDRFSAERTGGSVSTLTIQRTQQEDSAVYLCASSPSRGRNTEAFFGQGTRLTVV.

This clonotype was counted at least ten times. The DNA for the CDR3 is TGTGCCAGCAGCCCTGCGGCGTGGTACGAGCAGTACTTC. This gives the protein CASSPAAWYEQYF. This chain connects TRBV5-5 to TRBJ2-7; no reliable D call. The germline V gene has CDR1 SGHKS and CDR2 YYEKEE (reference sequence). V lost 4 bases and J 4 bases, leaving 12 bases between the germline ends. There are 13 residues in the CDR3.

Ten or more counts support this clonotype. The chain recombines TRBV27 with TRBJ2-2; 10 positions agree with TRBD2. Per the germline V gene, CDR1 is MNHEY and CDR2 is SMNVEV (reference sequence). The CDR3 has 16 amino acids. V was clipped by 3 bases and J by 3 bases; unmatched bases: 4. CDR3 loop: CASSFLAGGDTGELFF. The CDR3 nucleotides read TGTGCCAGCAGTTTCTTAGCGGGAGGTGACACCGGGGAGCTGTTTTTT.

Worth noting for this clonotype: The germline gene is not matched at one end of the junction; a read error may be the cause. V is TRBV7-7 and J is TRBJ2-3; D ambiguous. The CDR3 extends over 13 amino acids. CDR1 and CDR2 (germline): SSHAT, FNYEAQ (reference sequence). The DNA of the CDR3 is TGTGCTAGCAGCGCCCAAGGGTCAGATACGCAGTATTTT. The encoded protein is CASSAQGSDTQYF.

This chain uses TRBV29-1 with TRBJ1-1; D gene uncertain. Per the germline V gene, CDR1 is SQVTM and CDR2 is ANQGSEA. The CDR3 loop spans 13 amino acids. The V end was cut by 2 bases, the J end by 1 base, with 8 bases between. The CDR3 region has the DNA TGCAGCGTTGAACCATATCAGAACACTGAAGCTTTCTTT. As protein: CSVEPYQNTEAFF.

In this sample, this clonotype turned up once. The chain has TRBV28 and TRBJ1-4; D is perhaps TRBD1 (5 bases). Germline V gene sequence: CDR1 MDHEN, CDR2 SYDVKM. This CDR3 comprises 13 residues. V was cut by 5 bases and J by 8 bases, with 12 bases left in between. The CDR3 region is CASSRQRREKLFF. The CDR3 DNA is TGTGCCAGCAGTAGACAGCGGAGAGAAAAACTGTTTTTT. Full variable domain (remainder filled in from reference TRBV28 and TRBJ1-4): DVKVTQSSRYLVKRTGEKVFLECVQDMDHENMFWYRQDPGLGLRLIYFSYDVKMKEKGDIPEGYSVSREKKERFSLILESASTNQTSMYLCASSRQRREKLFFGSGTQLSVL.

This clonotype was picked up a small number of times. V gene TRBV27 combines with J gene TRBJ2-1; unclear D gene. The V end was cut by 5 bases, the J end by 1 base, with 9 bases between. Germline CDR1 and CDR2: MNHEY and SMNVEV (reference sequence). CDR3 size: 14 residues. The CDR3 region is CASSQVKSYNEQFF. The CDR3 coding sequence is TGTGCCAGCAGTCAGGTTAAATCCTACAATGAGCAGTTCTTC.

The gene calls are TRBV5-1 and TRBJ1-1; D is uncertain. The germline gives CDR1 SGHRS, CDR2 YFSETQ. CDR3 size: 15 residues. Trimming pared 4 bases from V and 0 bases from J, leaving 13 bases between. CDR3 sequence: CASSANDGMNTEAFF. The CDR3 region has the DNA TGCGCCAGCAGCGCAAACGACGGGATGAACACTGAAGCTTTCTTT.

This clonotype was recorded at least ten times. This chain links TRBV28 with TRBJ2-7; either TRBD1 or TRBD2 may supply D (5 bases each). Germline values: CDR1 MDHEN, CDR2 SYDVKM. Deletions cut 7 bases from V and 4 bases from J, with 17 bases between. The CDR3 is made up of 14 amino acids. The DNA of the CDR3 is TGTGCCAGCACCTTACCGGGACCAAAATACGAGCAGTACTTC. Its protein is CASTLPGPKYEQYF. Variable domain in full (rest from reference TRBV28 and TRBJ2-7): DVKVTQSSRYLVKRTGEKVFLECVQDMDHENMFWYRQDPGLGLRLIYFSYDVKMKEKGDIPEGYSVSREKKERFSLILESASTNQTSMYLCASTLPGPKYEQYFGPGTRLTVT.